This TCR beta chain was observed in a study of shared clonotypes between healthy human individuals. Findings and caveats of the study: Estimated richness values were generally larger in naive subsets than in memory subsets.

Notes on this clone: Its specificity is unknown.

The assay was immunoSEQ multiplex PCR, and TCRdb's table has in-frame clones only and misses some. Of about 2.4 million clones in the sample, around 90% were seen once. Sequences were obtained from naive CD4+ T cells sorted from blood. The sample's subset: CD45RA+ positively selected. The source is a man younger than 30 in good health.

The CDR3 loop reads CASSEQGRGYTF. CDR3 bases: TGTGCCAGTAGTGAACAGGGAAGGGGCTACACCTTC. The chain links TRBV19 to TRBJ1-2; D is perhaps TRBD1 (6 bases). Germline assignment: CDR1 LNHDA and CDR2 SQIVND (reference sequence). Trimming left V 5 bases short and J 8 bases short, with 12 bases between. The CDR3 length is 12 residues.